Listed here is a single T cell receptor (beta chain). V shed 5 bases and J shed 7 bases, with 15 bases lying between them. CDR3 length: 13 amino acids. The germline gives CDR1 SGHTA, CDR2 FQGNSA. The method was immunoSEQ multiplex PCR; TCRdb's version includes in-frame clones alone and lacks a portion of them. Among over 150,000 clones listed, roughly four fifths were seen once. This specimen belongs to a study of blood T cell repertoires in COVID-19. Background on the study: PBMCs, B-cell-depleted T cells, or T cells were the source of the cDNA or gDNA that made up the material.

Seattle patient enrollment occurred during active infection, with longitudinal follow-up thereafter. This TCR derives from an elderly woman with COVID-19, enrolled during active disease. The specimen was peripheral blood. The chain combines TRBV7-2 with TRBJ2-7, with a weak D call TRBD2 (7 bases). The CDR3 sequence is CASSQGGGGEQYF. In DNA form, the CDR3 reads TGTGCCAGCAGCCAGGGCGGGGGCGGAGAGCAGTACTTC.